A single T cell receptor (beta chain) is shown here with its context. Its antigen remains undetermined. No per-base quality is available; no much larger clone lies one base away. These data originate in a study of blood T cells in healthy people across ages (dated by TCRdb to between 2014 and 2017). General notes on the study: In model experiments, roughly one uniquely barcoded TCR beta cDNA molecule per two T cells was captured by template switching. Age-related changes in TCR beta repertoire diversity were measured in the study by deep sequencing normalized with unique cDNA molecular identifiers. Four age groups were formed from the donors: young (average approximately 15 years), middle-aged (approximately 40), aged (about 68) and long-lived (more than 75). To avoid experimental bias, donors of different ages were randomly spread across the sequencing lanes. Two additional independent replicas of 1 million unique cDNA reads from the same blood draw were analyzed for two donors (one aged 18 to 29 and one aged 80 or older). The full study reports these points: Donor CMV infection status was unknown, potentially confounding age-related changes in expanded clonotypes. Since profiling was done on bulk unsorted PBMCs, naive and antigen-experienced compartments could not be conclusively compared. Observed TCR beta diversity correlated strongly with the percentage of naive T cells measured by flow cytometry. Estimates of total diversity based on one million sequenced T cells were considered lower bounds and underestimates. As age increased, observed TCR beta diversity per million T cells dropped in a roughly linear way, and a significant reduction was already evident by age about 40. Compared with the aged group, more naive CD4+ T cells, fewer expanded clones and increased TCR diversity were shown by the long-lived group, suggesting age selection.

Library prep was done by 5' RACE. Sequenced on an Illumina HiSeq 2500. A second PCR of about 7 to 12 cycles was run with a J-beta primer mix and a sample-barcoded 5' primer. A unique molecular identifier was introduced onto each TCR beta cDNA molecule by a template-switch 5' adaptor carrying 12 random nucleotides. At least 3 million CDR3-containing paired-end reads were obtained from each sample. The Mint cDNA synthesis kit, primed by a TRBC-specific oligonucleotide, was used to synthesize first-strand cDNA from all RNA. After uracil-DNA glycosylase treatment, a first 18-cycle PCR used universal primers M1SS and BC2_uni_R on all cDNA. In the paper's pipeline: Normalization of each sample was performed by random selection of 1 million high-quality reads, each carrying a distinct molecular identifier. Instead of being binned into consensus sequences, reads that shared molecular identifiers were thrown out. MiTCR, run with a Q25 quality threshold and the strictest error-elimination algorithm, handled CDR3 identification, clonotype clustering and error correction. A nonparametric unseen species model using Euler transformation provided a lower-bound estimate of total TCR beta diversity. Clones were called with MiXCR by TCRdb after fastp trimmed the public reads at Q25, and only in-frame beta chains were retained. Each record represents a unique CDR3 protein, reported with the most common genes and DNA among its rows. The V and J calls, along with clone size, are taken from TCRdb and not from the paper's own processing. Here the sample has 1.5 million to 2 million distinct CDR3 sequences; approximately 50% occur a single time. Approximately 2.1% of the sample is taken by the ten largest.

At the junction V is shortened by 3 bases and J by 4 bases; bases outside the gene matches: 4. The CDR3 sequence holds 15 residues, the cysteine and phenylalanine included. Solely the CDR3 DNA is kept, with 45 bases framed from the first base. The donors were some 36 Caucasian individuals from Russia, aged roughly 6 to 100 years, who were systemically healthy. Each donor gave around 9 milliliters of peripheral blood, collected into EDTA-treated Vacutainer tubes. PBMCs were isolated by Ficoll-Paque density-gradient centrifugation, with at least 6.5 million obtained per sample. Trizol reagent was used to extract total RNA from PBMCs, with at least 6 micrograms per sample. For every donor, flow cytometry on a PBMC aliquot measured the percentage of naive CD45RAhigh/CD27high T cells.

The sequence derives from a woman aged 40 to 49 in good health. The chain uses TRBV12-3 or TRBV12-4 and TRBJ1-1, with TRBD1 matching 11 junction bases. The sample consisted of blood. The CDR3 protein: CASSFRTGGVTEAFF. The nucleotide sequence is TGTGCCAGCAGTTTTCGGACAGGGGGCGTCACTGAAGCTTTCTTT.